This entry concerns a single T cell receptor beta chain. This entry belongs to a study of shared clonotypes between healthy human individuals. The CDR3 is 15 residues long. V lost 0 bases to trimming and J lost 7 bases, with 17 bases between them. CDR1 is SGHRS and CDR2 is YFSETQ in the germline V gene. Per the authors' pipeline: Filtering of immunoSEQ junctional sequences could not match full-length read filtering. The table came from immunoSEQ multiplex PCR; TCRdb's copy has only in-frame clones and leaves some out. The DNA gave D and trimming, while V, J and clone size come from that table. The sample shows about 2 million clones, 85% to 95% of them seen only once.

V usage is TRBV5-1 and J usage is TRBJ2-7, with TRBD2 as a possible D gene (7 bases). This TCR was sampled from a man between 18 and 35 years old in good health. The specimen was naive CD4+ T cells sorted from blood. Indicated subset: CD45RA+ positively selected. This CDR3 reads CASSLGGGHAWEQYF. CDR3 nucleotides: TGCGCCAGCAGCTTGGGCGGGGGCCACGCTTGGGAGCAGTACTTC.